This TCR beta chain was found in a study of blood T cell repertoires in COVID-19. Whole-study context: Material from acute and convalescent COVID-19 was sourced from the United States, Italy and Spain. Sample material is recorded as cDNA or gDNA derived from T cells, B-cell-depleted T cells, or PBMCs.

Trimming cost V 7 bases and J 3 bases; bases outside gene matches: 12. Germline V gives CDR1 SQVTM, CDR2 ANQGSEA. The CDR3 is 15 amino acids. In the original processing: Amplification from reference gene primers served as the basis for estimated nucleated cell counts. The method was immunoSEQ multiplex PCR; TCRdb's version includes in-frame clones alone and lacks a portion of them. The V and J calls and clone size were taken over from that table, and D and trimming were inferred from the DNA. Here the sample spans some 150,000 clones, about nine tenths being singletons. The sequence derives from a human donor in a cohort sampled during active COVID-19. This chain joins TRBV29-1 and TRBJ2-1, with 7 bases fitting TRBD2. Sequencing was carried out using peripheral blood. The chain's CDR3 is CSAPILPGGYNEQFF. CDR3 coding DNA: TGCAGCGCCCCAATCCTACCGGGGGGCTACAATGAGCAGTTCTTC.